One and the same sample provided the 27 T cell receptor beta chains below, sequenced in a study of cytotoxic CD8 clonotypes in ibrutinib-treated CLL. Data came from immunoSEQ multiplex PCR; TCRdb stores just in-frame clones and leaves some out. The data contain over 140,000 clones, 80% of them singletons. The sequenced sample was PBMCs, obtained after 36 months of ibrutinib treatment. The receptors stem from a human donor with chronic lymphocytic leukemia.

J is TRBJ1-6 and V is TRBV15; the D gene is possibly TRBD1 (5 bases). This CDR3 is built from 15 residues. V shed 0 bases and J shed 6 bases, with 9 bases lying between them. Germline CDR1 is LNHNV and CDR2 is YYDKDF (reference sequence). The CDR3: CATSRDRGGNSPLHF. CDR3 DNA sequence: TGTGCCACCAGCAGAGATCGGGGGGGTAATTCACCCCTCCACTTT.

The chain is built from TRBV5-4 and TRBJ2-7, with a weak D call TRBD1 (5 bases). Germline V gives CDR1 SGHNT, CDR2 YYREEE (reference sequence). The CDR3 has 17 amino acids. V lost 4 bases, J lost 7 bases, and 27 bases lay in between. This CDR3 is CASSRLGPGSRMGEQYF. In DNA form, the CDR3 reads TGTGCCAGCAGCCGATTGGGGCCCGGGTCCAGGATGGGAGAGCAGTACTTC.

The CDR3 bases are TGTGCCAGCAGCTTTAAGGAGGGGACAGGGCGTGAAAAACTGTTTTTT. Residues: CASSFKEGTGREKLFF. This chain connects TRBV5-4 to TRBJ1-4; 9 bases map to TRBD1. Germline V lookup: CDR1 SGHNT, CDR2 YYREEE (reference sequence). With 2 bases clipped from V and 7 bases from J, the junction kept 9 bases outside the gene matches. The CDR3 contains 16 residues.

V and J are TRBV5-1 and TRBJ1-1, with no clear D. Deletions cut 4 bases from V and 3 bases from J, with 10 bases between. CDR1 and CDR2 (germline): SGHRS, YFSETQ. The CDR3 has 13 amino acids. The CDR3 region has the DNA TGCGCCAGCAGCATCCGGACTGACACTGAAGCTTTCTTT. It yields the protein CASSIRTDTEAFF.

The V and J genes are TRBV18 and TRBJ1-2; TRBD1 matches 9 bases. The CDR3 sequence is 18 residues long. V trimming: 2 bases; J trimming: 2 bases; junction bases outside the gene matches: 12. Germline CDR1 is KGHSH and CDR2 is LQKENI. CDR3 in amino acids: CASSPTQGSGTGNYGYTF. The CDR3 DNA sequence: TGTGCCAGCTCACCAACACAAGGGTCCGGGACAGGGAACTATGGCTACACCTTC. The whole variable domain, remainder taken from reference TRBV18 and TRBJ1-2, is NAGVMQNPRHLVRRRGQEARLRCSPMKGHSHVYWYRQLPEEGLKFMVYLQKENIIDESGMPKERFSAEFPKEGPSILRIQQVVRGDSAAYFCASSPTQGSGTGNYGYTFGSGTRLTVV.

The CDR3 DNA follows: TGTGCCAGCAGTTCCCCCACGGGGGCAGGGAACACCGGGGAGCTGTTTTTT. It translates to CASSSPTGAGNTGELFF. The rearrangement links TRBV28 to TRBJ2-2, with D tentatively TRBD1 or TRBD2 (6 bases each). This CDR3 is 17 amino acids long. Trimming took off 4 bases at V and 1 base at J, with 16 bases between the two ends. Germline V gives CDR1 MDHEN, CDR2 SYDVKM.

This sequence joins TRBV2 and TRBJ2-3, with 7 bases matching TRBD1. Per the germline V gene, CDR1 is SNHLY and CDR2 is FYNNEI. The CDR3 runs 15 residues. V was clipped by 5 bases and J by 0 bases; unmatched bases: 5. For the CDR3, the DNA is TGTGCCAGCAGTTGGGACAGAACTAGCACAGATACGCAGTATTTT. Amino acid sequence: CASSWDRTSTDTQYF.

The DNA of the CDR3 is TGTGCCAGCAGCAAAGATCAGAAGGGCCCAACTAGTTACTTC. Protein sequence: CASSKDQKGPTSYF. The chain joins TRBV21-1 to TRBJ2-5; TRBD2, the table's D call, lacks a check against the DNA. TRBV21-1 is a pseudogene locus. The CDR3 totals 14 residues.

The chain links TRBV6-1 to TRBJ2-7; 9 bases map to TRBD2. V gave up 2 bases and J gave up 7 bases; unmatched junction bases: 6. CDR3 size: 14 residues. Germline V gene data show CDR1 as MNHNS and CDR2 as SASEGT. CDR3 in amino acids: CASSELLGLAEQYF. CDR3 bases: TGTGCCAGCAGTGAATTGCTTGGACTAGCGGAGCAGTACTTC.

This clone showed up many times. The DNA for the CDR3 is TGTGCCACCAGCAGAGATGACCCCCACAATGAGCAGTTCTTC. As protein: CATSRDDPHNEQFF. The chain recombines TRBV15 with TRBJ2-1, with unresolved D. V lost 0 bases and J lost 5, with 8 bases in between. Germline CDR1 reads LNHNV; CDR2 reads YYDKDF (reference sequence). The CDR3 contains 14 residues.

The gene calls are TRBV12-1 and TRBJ2-3; whether TRBD2, the table's D call, matches the DNA was not checked. TRBV12-1 has pseudogene status. The CDR3 runs to 19 residues. Here the CDR3 reads CASSFLGLAGGKLTDTQYF. The DNA of the CDR3 is TGTGCCAGCAGCTTTCTTGGACTAGCGGGAGGGAAACTCACAGATACGCAGTATTTT.

The J gene is TRBJ2-2, the V gene TRBV2; TRBD1 aligns across 9 bases. This CDR3 has 15 amino acids. Germline loops: CDR1 SNHLY, CDR2 FYNNEI. The ends lost 4 bases at V and 4 bases at J; junction bases unmatched: 4. DNA for the CDR3: TGTGCCAGCAGTGTGGGGACAGGGTCCACCGGGGAGCTGTTTTTT. This codes for CASSVGTGSTGELFF.

Details on this clone: Other nucleotide sequences in the sample specify the same CDR3. CDR3 nucleotide sequence: TGTGCCTGGAGTAGGGCAGATACGCAGTATTTT. Translation gives CAWSRADTQYF. J is TRBJ2-3 and V is TRBV30; D gene unclear. CDR3 length: 11 residues. The V end was cut by 2 bases, the J end by 4 bases, with 4 bases between. From germline, CDR1 is GTSNPN and CDR2 SVGIG (reference sequence).

The chain joins TRBV2 to TRBJ2-3; D gene unclear. V dropped 3 bases and J dropped 5 bases, with 3 bases sitting between them. From germline, CDR1 is SNHLY and CDR2 FYNNEI. CDR3 size: 11 residues. CDR3 amino acids: CASSELDTQYF. CDR3 coding DNA: TGTGCCAGCAGTGAGTTAGATACGCAGTATTTT. Full variable domain (rest looked up from reference TRBV2 and TRBJ2-3): EPEVTQTPSHQVTQMGQEVILRCVPISNHLYFYWYRQILGQKVEFLVSFYNNEISEKSEIFDDQFSVERPDGSNFTLKIRSTKLEDSAMYFCASSELDTQYFGPGTRLTVL.

This chain uses TRBV9 with TRBJ2-1, with D perhaps TRBD1 (6 bases). This CDR3 has 14 amino acids. Per the germline V gene, CDR1 is SGDLS and CDR2 is YYNGEE. V lost 6 bases and J 16 bases, leaving 26 bases between the germline ends. The CDR3 region has the DNA TGTGCCAGCACCCCGTTAGGGGCCGGGACAAGCCTATTCTTC. This codes for CASTPLGAGTSLFF.

This clone was seen more than once but under ten times. The rearrangement uses TRBV2 and TRBJ2-6; no definite D call. Germline values: CDR1 SNHLY, CDR2 FYNNEI. This CDR3 comprises 16 residues. With 8 bases removed from V and 0 bases from J, the gap between germline ends came to 14 bases. The DNA of the CDR3 is TGTGCCAGCCGAAGGCACGGCTCCTCTGGGGCCAACGTCCTGACTTTC. It specifies CASRRHGSSGANVLTF.

As DNA, the CDR3 is TGTGCCAGCAGGGGTCCGGGACAGAGCTCCTACGAGCAGTACTTC. Encoded protein: CASRGPGQSSYEQYF. The chain carries TRBV2 and TRBJ2-7; the match to TRBD1 covers 7 bases. This CDR3 is 15 amino acids long. V lost 6 bases, J lost 0 bases, and 8 bases stayed unmatched. Germline CDR1 and CDR2: SNHLY and FYNNEI.

The chain uses TRBV27 and TRBJ2-7; 9 positions match TRBD1. Trimming cost V 4 bases and J 1 base; bases outside gene matches: 11. Germline V gives CDR1 MNHEY, CDR2 SMNVEV (reference sequence). The CDR3 spans 17 residues. The DNA for the CDR3 is TGTGCCAGCAGTTCTTCCATCTCGACAGGGGGGTCCTACGAGCAGTACTTC. Its translation: CASSSSISTGGSYEQYF.

The chain combines TRBV27 with TRBJ2-1, with D hard to call. The CDR3 runs to 12 residues. V gave up 4 bases and J gave up 8 bases, with 9 bases separating them. Germline V CDR1 and CDR2: MNHEY, SMNVEV (reference sequence). The CDR3 protein is CASSSPYYEQFF. Written as DNA, the CDR3 is TGTGCCAGCAGTTCCCCCTATTATGAGCAGTTCTTC.

This chain uses TRBV2 with TRBJ2-3, with TRBD1 identical over 8 bases. Looked up from germline, CDR1 is SNHLY and CDR2 is FYNNEI. CDR3 length equals 15 residues. The V gene end was trimmed by 5 bases and the J gene end by 2 bases; junction bases not matched to a gene: 6. CDR3 coding DNA: TGTGCCAGCAGTAGGGGACAGGTCCACACAGATACGCAGTATTTT. It encodes CASSRGQVHTDTQYF.

The chain links TRBV6-5 to TRBJ1-5; the match to TRBD1 covers 9 bases. After removal of 5 bases from V and 4 bases from J, the junction contained 6 bases not matched to a gene. This CDR3 has 15 residues. CDR1 and CDR2 from the germline V gene are MNHEY and SVGAGI. The CDR3, as DNA: TGTGCCAGCAGTCGAGGACAGGGGACAAATCAGCCCCAGCATTTT. Translated, it gives CASSRGQGTNQPQHF.

The chain is built from TRBV7-9 and TRBJ1-3, with 8 bases matching TRBD1. The CDR3 covers 16 residues. With 5 bases clipped from V and 0 bases from J, the junction kept 6 bases outside the gene matches. Germline V gene data show CDR1 as SEHNR and CDR2 as FQNEAQ (reference sequence). The CDR3 DNA reads TGTGCCAGCAGCATCCGACAGGGGTCCTCTGGAAACACCATATATTTT. Protein product: CASSIRQGSSGNTIYF.

This sequence joins TRBV2 and TRBJ1-1, with D maybe TRBD1 (5 bases). The CDR3 extends over 12 amino acids. Germline-derived CDR1 and CDR2 are SNHLY and FYNNEI. The V and J ends lost 9 bases and 1 base respectively, with 9 bases between them. The DNA of the CDR3 is TGTGCCAGAGGACATCAGAACACTGAAGCTTTCTTT. Protein product: CARGHQNTEAFF. Full variable domain (missing parts from reference TRBV2 and TRBJ1-1): EPEVTQTPSHQVTQMGQEVILRCVPISNHLYFYWYRQILGQKVEFLVSFYNNEISEKSEIFDDQFSVERPDGSNFTLKIRSTKLEDSAMYFCARGHQNTEAFFGQGTRLTVV.

The rearrangement links TRBV2 to TRBJ1-2; D call uncertain. Trimming left V 4 bases short and J 6 bases short, with 15 bases between. Germline V CDR1 and CDR2: SNHLY, FYNNEI. This CDR3 is built from 14 residues. This CDR3 reads CASSARGPWDGYTF. The CDR3 coding sequence is TGTGCCAGCAGTGCTCGCGGCCCTTGGGATGGCTACACCTTC. Together with reference TRBV2 and TRBJ1-2, the CDR3 gives the full variable domain: EPEVTQTPSHQVTQMGQEVILRCVPISNHLYFYWYRQILGQKVEFLVSFYNNEISEKSEIFDDQFSVERPDGSNFTLKIRSTKLEDSAMYFCASSARGPWDGYTFGSGTRLTVV.

The chain employs TRBV2 and TRBJ2-2, with TRBD1 matching over 8 bases. The CDR3 spans 15 residues. Germline V gene data show CDR1 as SNHLY and CDR2 as FYNNEI. J was trimmed by 2 bases and V by 6 bases; bases with no gene match: 5. The CDR3 DNA reads TGTGCCAGCAGCGGACAGGGCTTCAACACCGGGGAGCTGTTTTTT. Translating it yields CASSGQGFNTGELFF.

V and J are TRBV5-1 and TRBJ2-7; TRBD1 agrees at 7 bases. CDR3 length equals 17 residues. Trimming cost V 5 bases and J 2 bases; bases outside gene matches: 16. Germline V lookup: CDR1 SGHRS, CDR2 YFSETQ. The CDR3 region is CASSYSGTVFETYEQYF. As DNA, the CDR3 is TGCGCCAGCAGTTACTCCGGGACAGTATTCGAAACCTACGAGCAGTACTTC.

J is TRBJ1-1 and V is TRBV4-1; D is perhaps TRBD1 (5 bases). V lost 4 bases and J 7 bases, leaving 10 bases between the germline ends. CDR3 length equals 12 residues. Germline CDR1 MGHRA, CDR2 YSYEKL. CDR3 region: CASSPWGGEAFF. The CDR3 DNA reads TGCGCCAGCAGCCCCTGGGGGGGTGAAGCTTTCTTT.